The 3 T cell receptor beta chains in this list originate from one sample, sequenced in a study of blood T cells in healthy people across ages. Together with a sample-barcoded 5' primer, a J-beta primer mix was included in a second PCR lasting about 7 to 12 cycles. MiXCR, run by TCRdb on the 5' RACE reads, gives a single entry per CDR3 protein. The sample lists more than 750,000 distinct CDR3 sequences; just under 30% were seen once. This sample was shared with a second study, whose subject was T cells of mothers and their children.

The sample taken for sequencing was blood. All receptors come from a woman between 35 and 50 years old in good health.

This clonotype has at least ten counts. The chain carries TRBV5-1 and TRBJ1-2; D unclear. The CDR3 extends over 14 amino acids. V lost 0 bases, J lost 0 bases, and 6 bases lay in between. The germline gives CDR1 SGHRS, CDR2 YFSETQ. The CDR3 reads CASSLVQSNYGYTF. DNA of the CDR3: TGCGCCAGCAGCTTGGTACAGTCTAACTATGGCTACACCTTC.

V usage is TRBV19 and J usage is TRBJ2-1; 7 bases match TRBD1. The CDR3 extends over 18 amino acids. Germline V gene data show CDR1 as LNHDA and CDR2 as SQIVND (reference sequence). J was trimmed by 7 bases and V by 4 bases; bases with no gene match: 19. The CDR3 bases are TGTGCCAGTAGTACGCCGGGACAGTTGTTAATGGGCGGGAATGAGCAGTTCTTC. Its protein product is CASSTPGQLLMGGNEQFF.

The genes are TRBV5-1 and TRBJ2-4, with 7 bases matching TRBD2. Judging by the DNA end, TRBJ2-5 fits better; the J call may be wrong. CDR1 and CDR2 (germline): SGHRS, YFSETQ. This CDR3 has 15 amino acids. The CDR3 reads CASSLYATSRETQYF. CDR3 bases: TGCGCCAGCAGCTTATATGCGACTAGCAGAGAGACCCAGTACTTC.